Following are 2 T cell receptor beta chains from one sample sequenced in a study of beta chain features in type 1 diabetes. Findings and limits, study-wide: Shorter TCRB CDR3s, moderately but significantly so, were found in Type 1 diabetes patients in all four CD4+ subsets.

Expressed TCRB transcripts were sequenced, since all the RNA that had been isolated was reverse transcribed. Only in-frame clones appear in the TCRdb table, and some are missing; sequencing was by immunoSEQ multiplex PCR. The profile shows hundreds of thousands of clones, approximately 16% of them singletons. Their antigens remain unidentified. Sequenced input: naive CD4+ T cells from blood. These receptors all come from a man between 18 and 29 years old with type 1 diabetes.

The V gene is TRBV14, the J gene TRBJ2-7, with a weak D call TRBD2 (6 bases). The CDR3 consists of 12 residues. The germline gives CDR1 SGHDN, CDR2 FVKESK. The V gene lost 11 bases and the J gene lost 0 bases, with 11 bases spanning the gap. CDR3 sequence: CASRGSSYEQYF. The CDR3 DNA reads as TGTGCCTCCCGGGGGAGCTCCTACGAGCAGTACTTC. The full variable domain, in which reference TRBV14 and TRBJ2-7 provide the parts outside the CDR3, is EAGVTQFPSHSVIEKGQTVTLRCDPISGHDNLYWYRRVMGKEIKFLLHFVKESKQDESGMPNNRFLAERTGGTYSTLKVQPAELEDSGVYFCASRGSSYEQYFGPGTRLTVT.

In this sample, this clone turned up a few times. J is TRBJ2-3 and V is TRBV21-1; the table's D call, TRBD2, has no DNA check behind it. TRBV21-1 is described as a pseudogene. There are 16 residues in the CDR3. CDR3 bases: TGTGCCAGCAGCAAAGTGGAAGGTGAGGGCACAGATACGCAGTATTTT. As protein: CASSKVEGEGTDTQYF.